This TCR beta chain stems from a study of T cell repertoires in cytomegalovirus infection. MiXCR, run by TCRdb on the reads, gives a single entry per CDR3 protein. The sample includes about 530,000 distinct CDR3 sequences, about 30% of them seen just once. Germline CDR1 is SGHVS and CDR2 is FNYEAQ. There are 16 residues in the CDR3. Deletions cut 5 bases from V and 0 bases from J, with 17 bases between. The sequenced sample was PBMCs. The sequence was obtained from a human donor in good health (CMV status not recorded). Some clones in this sample may be carry-over from other donors' samples. V and J are TRBV7-6 and TRBJ2-7; tentative D call: TRBD1 (5 bases). The CDR3 DNA sequence: TGTGCCAGCAGCCCAGGGTCCGCATACTACTCCTACGAGCAGTACTTC. Amino acids: CASSPGSAYYSYEQYF. Based on the CDR3 plus reference TRBV7-6 and TRBJ2-7, the full variable domain is GAGVSQSPRYKVTKRGQDVALRCDPISGHVSLYWYRQALGQGPEFLTYFNYEAQQDKSGLPNDRFSAERPEGSISTLTIQRTEQRDSAMYRCASSPGSAYYSYEQYFGPGTRLTVT.